Presented here are 31 T cell receptor beta chains from one specimen sequenced in a study of cytomegalovirus exposure and HLA in healthy donors. Generated by immunoSEQ multiplex PCR, the TCRdb table keeps only in-frame clones and is missing some. The sample consists of 150,000 to 250,000 clones, 70% to 85% of them appearing once. What was sequenced was PBMCs. The origin of the receptors is a woman under 40 in good health and CMV-seropositive.

The chain recombines TRBV7-8 with TRBJ2-7; D is undetermined. V shed 3 bases and J shed 7 bases, with 13 bases lying between them. Germline CDR1 reads SGHVS; CDR2 reads FQNEAQ. The CDR3 length is 13 residues. DNA for the CDR3: TGTGCCAGCAGCTTCGAGCGTTCTCGTGAGCAGTACTTC. Protein product: CASSFERSREQYF. The full variable domain, with the rest looked up from reference TRBV7-8 and TRBJ2-7, is GAGVSQSPRYKVAKRGQDVALRCDPISGHVSLFWYQQALGQGPEFLTYFQNEAQLDKSGLPSDRFFAERPEGSVSTLKIQRTQQEDSAVYLCASSFERSREQYFGPGTRLTVT.

The chain is built from TRBV6-5 and TRBJ2-7; 8 bases are shared with TRBD1. The CDR3 contains 15 residues. Trimming removed 0 bases from V and 1 base from J; junction bases left unmatched: 2. Germline CDR1 MNHEY, CDR2 SVGAGI. DNA for the CDR3: TGTGCCAGCAGTTACTCCAACAGGGGGTCCTACGAGCAGTACTTC. This sequence encodes CASSYSNRGSYEQYF.

V and J are TRBV28 and TRBJ2-5, with 7 bases fitting TRBD2. Germline-derived CDR1 and CDR2 are MDHEN and SYDVKM. This CDR3 has 12 amino acids. V dropped 8 bases and J dropped 5; count of bases not matched to a gene: 5. DNA for the CDR3: TGTGCCAGCCCAGCGGGGTTTGAGACCCAGTACTTC. Translation: CASPAGFETQYF.

This clone appeared a single time. The V gene is TRBV5-4, the J gene TRBJ1-4; 7 bases match TRBD1. The CDR3 runs 15 residues. Per germline, CDR1 SGHNT and CDR2 YYREEE (reference sequence). The junction had 7 bases not matched to a gene; V was cut back by 4 bases and J by 4 bases. The CDR3 loop reads CASSPTGVNNEKLFF. For the CDR3, the DNA is TGTGCCAGCAGCCCCACAGGGGTGAATAATGAAAAACTGTTTTTT.

The chain links TRBV5-6 to TRBJ2-7; 8 bases align to TRBD2. This CDR3 spans 15 amino acids. V lost 1 base and J lost 3; bases outside the gene matches: 6. The V gene's germline CDR1 is SGHDT and CDR2 YYEEEE. CDR3 in amino acids: CASSLFRREVYEQYF. The CDR3, as DNA: TGTGCCAGCAGCTTGTTCCGGCGGGAGGTCTACGAGCAGTACTTC.

The rearrangement joins TRBV6-4 to TRBJ2-7, with 11 bases matching TRBD2. The CDR3 runs to 15 residues. Trimming took 3 bases from V and 4 from J; bases not matched to a gene: 5. In germline, CDR1 is MRHNA, CDR2 SNTAGT. In nucleotides, the CDR3 is TGTGCCAGCAGTGAGGTAGCGGGAGGGCCTTACGAGCAGTACTTC. It specifies CASSEVAGGPYEQYF.

The rearrangement links TRBV18 to TRBJ2-7; 11 bases fit TRBD2. The CDR3 spans 14 residues. The germline V gene has CDR1 KGHSH and CDR2 LQKENI. V gave up 7 bases and J gave up 3 bases; unmatched junction bases: 5. In DNA, the CDR3 is TGTGCCAGCTTTTCCGGGACTAGCGGCTACGAGCAGTACTTC. As protein: CASFSGTSGYEQYF.

CDR3 DNA sequence: TGTGCCACTGGACAGGGGTTCACTGAAGCTTTCTTT. Residues: CATGQGFTEAFF. J is TRBJ1-1 and V is TRBV6-1; 9 positions match TRBD1. Germline lookup yields CDR1 MNHNS and CDR2 SASEGT. The CDR3 is 12 residues long. Germline trimming cut 10 bases from V and 4 bases from J; bases unmatched to any gene: 4.

The gene calls are TRBV4-1 and TRBJ2-7; D unclear. V shed 1 base and J shed 0 bases, with 10 bases lying between them. Per germline, CDR1 MGHRA and CDR2 YSYEKL. This CDR3 contains 15 residues. The CDR3 loop reads CASSQGFGPSYEQYF. The DNA of the CDR3 is TGCGCCAGCAGCCAAGGCTTCGGTCCCTCCTACGAGCAGTACTTC.

This chain joins TRBV6-5 and TRBJ2-3; 10 bases line up with TRBD1. The V and J ends lost 5 bases and 4 bases, in that order; junction bases with no gene match: 3. Germline V gene data show CDR1 as MNHEY and CDR2 as SVGAGI. The CDR3 consists of 14 residues. CDR3 sequence reads: CASSRQGASDTQYF. For the CDR3, the DNA is TGTGCCAGCAGTCGACAGGGGGCGTCAGATACGCAGTATTTT.

This clone came up once. The chain couples TRBV27 to TRBJ2-6; D is undetermined. The V end lost 6 bases, the J end lost 4 bases, and 13 bases lay between the germline ends. This CDR3 region has 15 residues. The V gene's germline CDR1 is MNHEY and CDR2 SMNVEV (reference sequence). CDR3 coding DNA: TGTGCCAGCAGCCACTCGTTGGGCGGGGCCAACGTCCTGACTTTC. Its protein is CASSHSLGGANVLTF.

The genes are TRBV5-1 and TRBJ1-4, with D possibly TRBD1 on 6 matching bases. CDR3 size: 16 residues. Germline V gene lookup returns CDR1 SGHRS and CDR2 YFSETQ. V was trimmed by 0 bases and J by 4 bases, leaving 13 bases between them. In DNA, the CDR3 is TGCGCCAGCAGCTTGGATGGGGGCGTCGGTAATGAAAAACTGTTTTTT. Translated, it gives CASSLDGGVGNEKLFF. The full variable domain, in which reference TRBV5-1 and TRBJ1-4 provide the parts outside the CDR3, is KAGVTQTPRYLIKTRGQQVTLSCSPISGHRSVSWYQQTPGQGLQFLFEYFSETQRNKGNFPGRFSGRQFSNSRSEMNVSTLELGDSALYLCASSLDGGVGNEKLFFGSGTQLSVL.

This chain joins TRBV28 and TRBJ2-3; 9 bases agree with TRBD2. V trimming: 5 bases; J trimming: 4 bases; junction bases outside the gene matches: 7. Germline CDR1 MDHEN, CDR2 SYDVKM. This CDR3 is built from 15 residues. CDR3 region: CASSGYSGSADTQYF. The CDR3 DNA is TGTGCCAGCAGTGGATATAGCGGGAGCGCAGATACGCAGTATTTT.

This chain uses TRBV19 with TRBJ1-2, with D uncertain. CDR3 length equals 12 residues. V was trimmed by 8 bases and J by 6 bases, leaving 13 bases between them. Germline V CDR1 and CDR2: LNHDA, SQIVND (reference sequence). The CDR3 region has the DNA TGTGCCAGTTTGGGAGCAGCCCATGGCTACACCTTC. Its translation: CASLGAAHGYTF.

J is TRBJ1-2 and V is TRBV7-9, with a weak D call TRBD1 (5 bases). The V end lost 3 bases, the J end lost 4 bases, and 6 bases lay between the germline ends. The CDR3 runs to 12 residues. The V gene's germline CDR1 is SEHNR and CDR2 FQNEAQ (reference sequence). The CDR3 here is CASSFDSYGYTF. Here the CDR3 DNA reads TGTGCCAGCAGCTTTGACAGCTATGGCTACACCTTC.

V is TRBV19 and J is TRBJ1-5, with 8 bases that match TRBD1. CDR1 is LNHDA and CDR2 is SQIVND in the germline V gene (reference sequence). The CDR3 is made up of 16 amino acids. V was clipped by 4 bases and J by 3 bases; unmatched bases: 8. The CDR3 DNA reads as TGTGCCAGTAGTAGCTCGCAGGGGGCGGACAATCAGCCCCAGCATTTT. This gives the protein CASSSSQGADNQPQHF.

This chain links TRBV6-5 with TRBJ2-7, with 7 bases fitting TRBD2. Per germline, CDR1 MNHEY and CDR2 SVGAGI. The CDR3 is 16 amino acids. V shed 2 bases, J shed 2 bases, and the junction held 9 bases outside the gene matches. The CDR3 spells CASSYGHASGTYEQYF. The CDR3 coding sequence is TGTGCCAGCAGTTACGGTCATGCTAGCGGAACCTACGAGCAGTACTTC.

The rearrangement joins TRBV5-6 to TRBJ2-6, with D hard to call. The V gene's germline CDR1 is SGHDT and CDR2 YYEEEE. Trimming took 0 bases from V and 2 from J, leaving 3 bases between them. The CDR3 has 14 residues. This CDR3 reads CASSLAAGANVLTF. In DNA, the CDR3 is TGTGCCAGCAGCTTGGCCGCTGGGGCCAACGTCCTGACTTTC.

This sequence joins TRBV5-1 and TRBJ1-1; TRBD1 matches at 7 bases. Germline V gene lookup returns CDR1 SGHRS and CDR2 YFSETQ. V lost 4 bases, J lost 1 base, and 13 bases stayed unmatched. This CDR3 has 17 residues. The CDR3 sequence: CASSPWGSRQGNTEAFF. CDR3 DNA sequence: TGCGCCAGCAGCCCATGGGGGTCGAGACAGGGGAACACTGAAGCTTTCTTT.

CDR3 sequence reads: CASRAQTDRGRGEQYF. The CDR3 DNA is TGCGCCAGCAGGGCGCAAACGGACCGCGGAAGGGGCGAGCAGTACTTC. V and J are TRBV5-1 and TRBJ2-7; a possible D gene is TRBD1 (5 bases). V was trimmed by 5 bases and J by 6 bases, leaving 24 bases between them. CDR1 and CDR2 from the germline V gene are SGHRS and YFSETQ. The CDR3 extends over 16 amino acids. Variable domain in full (rest from reference TRBV5-1 and TRBJ2-7): KAGVTQTPRYLIKTRGQQVTLSCSPISGHRSVSWYQQTPGQGLQFLFEYFSETQRNKGNFPGRFSGRQFSNSRSEMNVSTLELGDSALYLCASRAQTDRGRGEQYFGPGTRLTVT.

J is TRBJ1-1 and V is TRBV6-5, with D possibly TRBD1 on 6 matching bases. The CDR3 length is 11 residues. Germline values: CDR1 MNHEY, CDR2 SVGAGI. The V end lost 2 bases, the J end lost 13 bases, and 11 bases lay between the germline ends. CDR3 sequence: CASSYADRLFF. As DNA, the CDR3 is TGTGCCAGCAGTTACGCCGACAGGCTTTTCTTT.

The chain recombines TRBV18 with TRBJ1-1, with 9 nucleotides matching TRBD1. J was trimmed by 2 bases and V by 3 bases; bases with no gene match: 7. The CDR3 has 16 amino acids. Germline assignment: CDR1 KGHSH and CDR2 LQKENI. The CDR3 region has the DNA TGTGCCAGCTCACCCTCGATGGACAGGGGCAACACTGAAGCTTTCTTT. This gives the protein CASSPSMDRGNTEAFF.

V is TRBV19 and J is TRBJ2-7, with a tentative D call TRBD1 (5 bases). The ends were cut back, 6 bases at V and 0 bases at J, with 12 bases in the middle. Germline lookup yields CDR1 LNHDA and CDR2 SQIVND (reference sequence). The CDR3 sequence is 14 residues long. This chain's CDR3 is CASRQQVSSYEQYF. The DNA for the CDR3 is TGTGCCAGTAGGCAACAGGTGAGCTCCTACGAGCAGTACTTC.

With respect to this clone: Other DNA sequences in the sample encode the same CDR3. The chain recombines TRBV5-1 with TRBJ1-5; the D is unclear. V was clipped by 0 bases and J by 4 bases, with 8 bases between them. CDR1 and CDR2 (germline): SGHRS, YFSETQ. The CDR3 is made up of 14 amino acids. This CDR3 is CASSLDSPNQPQHF. The CDR3 nucleotides are TGCGCCAGCAGCTTGGACAGCCCAAATCAGCCCCAGCATTTT.

This CDR3 is CASRIGQDTDTQYF. The CDR3 DNA sequence: TGTGCCAGCAGAATAGGACAAGACACAGATACGCAGTATTTT. The V call is TRBV28, the J call TRBJ2-3; D perhaps matches TRBD1 (5 bases). The V and J ends lost 6 bases and 2 bases respectively, with 12 bases between them. Germline CDR1 reads MDHEN; CDR2 reads SYDVKM. This CDR3 is built from 14 residues.

This sequence joins TRBV11-2 and TRBJ2-7; D gene ambiguous. Germline-derived CDR1 and CDR2 are SGHAT and FQNNGV. CDR3 length: 13 amino acids. The V and J ends lost 3 bases and 6 bases respectively, with 12 bases between them. The CDR3 nucleotides are TGTGCCAGCAGCTTGGCCGATGTTGGCGAGCAGTACTTC. Translation gives CASSLADVGEQYF.

The rearrangement uses TRBV5-1 and TRBJ2-7; 8 bases agree with TRBD1. Germline loops: CDR1 SGHRS, CDR2 YFSETQ. V trimming: 3 bases; J trimming: 1 base; junction bases outside the gene matches: 6. This CDR3 is built from 15 residues. CDR3 in DNA: TGCGCCAGCAGCTCTGGGACAGGCCGATCCTACGAGCAGTACTTC. Translated: CASSSGTGRSYEQYF. The entire variable domain, with the rest obtained from reference TRBV5-1 and TRBJ2-7, is as follows: KAGVTQTPRYLIKTRGQQVTLSCSPISGHRSVSWYQQTPGQGLQFLFEYFSETQRNKGNFPGRFSGRQFSNSRSEMNVSTLELGDSALYLCASSSGTGRSYEQYFGPGTRLTVT.

The chain uses TRBV25-1 and TRBJ2-1, with a weak D call TRBD2 (7 bases). Germline loops: CDR1 MGHDK, CDR2 SYGVNS. V was pared by 5 bases and J by 9 bases, with 23 bases between. CDR3 length: 16 amino acids. CDR3 DNA sequence: TGTGCCAGCAGTACAACCCCCAGGGGAGGGCCGGCTGAGCAGTTCTTC. Its translation: CASSTTPRGGPAEQFF.

The genes are TRBV7-2 and TRBJ2-7; 8 bases align to TRBD2. Germline V lookup: CDR1 SGHTA, CDR2 FQGNSA. The V and J ends lost 3 bases and 3 bases, in that order; junction bases with no gene match: 4. This CDR3 comprises 14 residues. The CDR3 DNA is TGTGCCAGCAGCTTCGGGACTAGGGACTACGAGCAGTACTTC. Translated, it gives CASSFGTRDYEQYF.

The gene calls are TRBV19 and TRBJ1-1; D is perhaps TRBD1 (5 bases). Germline assignment: CDR1 LNHDA and CDR2 SQIVND (reference sequence). Between the trimmed V and J ends, which lost 4 bases and 8 bases, there was a span of 14 bases. This CDR3 region has 13 residues. CDR3: CASSTQGGTEAFF. The CDR3 DNA follows: TGTGCCAGTAGTACCCAGGGCGGAACGGAAGCTTTCTTT. Drawing the rest from reference TRBV19 and TRBJ1-1, the complete variable domain is DGGITQSPKYLFRKEGQNVTLSCEQNLNHDAMYWYRQDPGQGLRLIYYSQIVNDFQKGDIAEGYSVSREKKESFPLTVTSAQKNPTAFYLCASSTQGGTEAFFGQGTRLTVV.

The chain is built from TRBV4-1 and TRBJ2-5; 7 bases are a match to TRBD1. The V segment lost 4 bases and the J segment 2 bases; nucleotides outside the gene matches: 4. This CDR3 region has 14 residues. Germline CDR1 reads MGHRA; CDR2 reads YSYEKL. The CDR3 spells CASSPRDRQETQYF. In DNA, the CDR3 is TGCGCCAGCAGCCCCCGGGACAGACAAGAGACCCAGTACTTC.